This entry is about one TCR beta chain. Its antigen is undetermined. Healthy bone marrow donors made up the donor group. This sample is drawn from a study of cytomegalovirus exposure and HLA in healthy donors. In the PCR, 60 Vbeta and 13 Jbeta primers were used. Measured with immunoSEQ multiplex PCR; TCRdb has only the in-frame clones, and not every one. The sample lists approximately 190,000 clones; approximately 86% were seen once. Study-level findings and limits: For presence/absence analyses, sequencing depth was assumed to be roughly uniform across donors. For most TCR beta V segments, an earlier analysis put the productive rate at about 90% or about 30% of the time. In a later analysis, HLA-associated beta chains showed higher expansion and lower generation probabilities than comparable chains.

Germline CDR1 SGHDN, CDR2 FVKESK. CDR3 length: 17 residues. With 9 bases removed from V and 2 bases from J, the gap between germline ends came to 23 bases. The sequence was obtained from a boy between 2 and 10 years old in good health and CMV-seronegative. Material for sequencing was PBMCs. This sequence joins TRBV14 and TRBJ2-1; D possibly corresponds to TRBD2 (6 bases). CDR3 in amino acids: CASTPLGTTRTYNEQFF. CDR3 coding DNA: TGTGCCAGTACCCCTCTAGGTACGACTAGAACCTACAATGAGCAGTTCTTC. Variable domain in full (rest from reference TRBV14 and TRBJ2-1): EAGVTQFPSHSVIEKGQTVTLRCDPISGHDNLYWYRRVMGKEIKFLLHFVKESKQDESGMPNNRFLAERTGGTYSTLKVQPAELEDSGVYFCASTPLGTTRTYNEQFFGPGTRLTVL.